These T cell receptor beta chains were read from a single sample in a study of blood T cell repertoires in COVID-19. Assay: immunoSEQ multiplex PCR; the TCRdb copy retains only in-frame clones and omits some. The repertoire holds 190,000 or so clones, with around four fifths as singletons. The material sequenced was peripheral blood. These TCRs come from a man aged 60 to 75 with COVID-19, enrolled during active disease. Each CDR3 is given with its conserved first and last residue. The D gene is left open where the match is weak. Clone size is not always given. Where it is, it says once, few, many or a class for expanded clones.

>TRBD1|TRBV6-5|-|TRBJ2-7
CATRGTGGYEQYF
TGTGCTACCCGAGGGACAGGGGGATACGAGCAGTACTTC
>-|TRBV9|-|TRBJ2-3
CASTSSGSDTQYF
TGTGCCAGCACGTCGTCGGGTAGCGATACGCAGTATTTT
>TRBD1|TRBV27|few|TRBJ2-6
CASSVPGTEISGANVLTF
TGTGCCAGCAGTGTCCCCGGGACAGAGATTTCTGGGGCCAACGTCCTGACTTTC
>-|TRBV3-1/TRBV3-2|-|TRBJ2-2
CASSRRSQISNTGELFF
TGTGCCAGCAGCCGGCGGTCACAAATTTCGAACACCGGGGAGCTGTTTTTT
>TRBD1|TRBV6-6|-|TRBJ1-2
CASSPGSGQGLLGGYTF
TGTGCCAGCAGTCCGGGATCGGGACAGGGGCTTTTGGGAGGCTACACCTTC
>TRBD1|TRBV5-8|-|TRBJ1-2
CASSPRTGGSYYGYTF
TGTGCCAGCAGCCCCCGGACAGGGGGCTCTTACTATGGCTACACCTTC
>TRBD1|TRBV5-4|once|TRBJ2-3
CASSLGGQRTDTQYF
TGTGCCAGCAGCTTGGGGGGACAGAGGACAGATACGCAGTATTTT
>-|TRBV15|-|TRBJ2-1
CATSRLAGQGYEQFF
TGTGCCACCAGCAGACTTGCGGGCCAAGGGTATGAGCAGTTCTTC
>-|TRBV12-3/TRBV12-4|few|TRBJ1-2
CASSFGIYYGYTF
TGTGCCAGCAGTTTTGGCATATACTATGGCTACACCTTC
>-|TRBV19|-|TRBJ1-2
CASSIPLDRPYGYTF
TGTGCCAGTAGTATCCCTCTCGACAGACCTTATGGCTACACCTTC
>TRBD1|TRBV18|-|TRBJ1-5
CASSPQGASNQPQHF
TGTGCCAGCTCACCACAGGGGGCTAGCAATCAGCCCCAGCATTTT
>-|TRBV27|few|TRBJ2-6
CASSWEGAGANVLTF
TGTGCCAGCAGCTGGGAGGGGGCTGGGGCCAACGTCCTGACTTTC
>-|TRBV30|few|TRBJ1-2
CAWSPQGHYGYTF
TGTGCCTGGTCACCGCAGGGCCACTATGGCTACACCTTC
>-|TRBV3-1/TRBV3-2|once|TRBJ2-7
CASSQGPRAGVEQYF
TGTGCCAGCAGCCAAGGACCCCGAGCGGGCGTCGAGCAGTACTTC
>-|TRBV24-1|-|TRBJ1-2
CATSDLSGDYTF
TGTGCCACCAGTGATTTATCGGGGGACTACACCTTC
>-|TRBV27|-|TRBJ2-5
CASSFGLRETQYF
TGTGCCAGCAGTTTTGGACTGCGGGAGACCCAGTACTTC
>-|TRBV27|-|TRBJ2-3
CASSLSVHTRATQYF
TGTGCCAGCAGTTTATCAGTACACACGAGGGCTACGCAGTATTTT
>-|TRBV19|-|TRBJ1-3
CASSANRASGNTIYF
TGTGCCAGTAGTGCTAACAGGGCCTCTGGAAACACCATATATTTT
>-|TRBV10-1|-|TRBJ2-3
CASREPTGHPTDTQYF
TGCGCCAGCAGGGAGCCGACAGGCCACCCCACAGATACGCAGTATTTT
>-|TRBV18|-|TRBJ2-2
CASSRDLNTGELFF
TGTGCCAGCTCAAGGGACTTAAACACCGGGGAGCTGTTTTTT
>TRBD1|TRBV11-3|-|TRBJ2-7
CASSSRDRDYEQYF
TGTGCCAGCAGCTCTCGAGACAGGGACTACGAGCAGTACTTC
>TRBD1|TRBV28|-|TRBJ2-7
CASARGQGAPEQYF
TGTGCCAGCGCAAGAGGACAGGGGGCGCCCGAGCAGTACTTC